This T cell receptor (beta chain) comes out of a study of prognosis after radiotherapy for stage I lung cancer. Study-level background: About 14 patients presented with newly diagnosed primary stage I lung tumors, and 4 to 6 carried oligometastatic NSCLC following surgical resection of the primary tumor.

Ten or more counts support this clonotype. Multiplex PCR in two rounds served to amplify TCR beta CDR3 from genomic DNA. Used in first-round PCR were primers specific to each TRBV and TRBJ gene. TCRdb recomputed calls from the multiplex PCR reads with MiXCR, one row per CDR3 protein. Of about 18,000 distinct CDR3 sequences listed, over 25% are singletons. This CDR3 has 16 amino acids. The germline V gene encodes CDR1 MGHRA and CDR2 YSYEKL. J gave up 4 bases and V 2 bases, and 3 bases lay outside the gene matches. Sequences were derived from PBMCs, sampled before or after stereotactic body radiation therapy (not recorded which). The TCR was taken from a donor older than 45 with non-small cell lung cancer. The chain is built from TRBV4-1 and TRBJ1-3; 12 bases match TRBD1. In DNA, the CDR3 is TGCGCCAGCAGCCAATGGGACAGGGGGCTCGGAAACACCATATATTTT. It specifies CASSQWDRGLGNTIYF.